The source of this TCR beta chain is a study of cytomegalovirus exposure and HLA in healthy donors. Whole-study context: About 85 million unique TCR sequences came from HLA-typed donors in an early release.

Vbeta (60) and Jbeta (13) primers were used in the PCR. TCRdb's copy holds only in-frame clones and misses some; the assay was immunoSEQ multiplex PCR. The sample has about 67,000 clones; 85% to 90% are singletons. The CDR3 runs 15 residues. Trimming removed 8 bases from V and 3 bases from J, with 17 bases in between. The origin of this receptor is a woman in her 30s in good health and CMV-seropositive. The chain uses TRBV6-7 and TRBJ1-5, with D tentatively TRBD1 (6 bases). TRBV6-7 is sorted into the ORF group, with uncertain function. The material sequenced was PBMCs. The CDR3 reads CASPPPGAANQPQHF. As DNA, the CDR3 is TGTGCCAGCCCCCCCCCAGGGGCGGCCAATCAGCCCCAGCATTTT.